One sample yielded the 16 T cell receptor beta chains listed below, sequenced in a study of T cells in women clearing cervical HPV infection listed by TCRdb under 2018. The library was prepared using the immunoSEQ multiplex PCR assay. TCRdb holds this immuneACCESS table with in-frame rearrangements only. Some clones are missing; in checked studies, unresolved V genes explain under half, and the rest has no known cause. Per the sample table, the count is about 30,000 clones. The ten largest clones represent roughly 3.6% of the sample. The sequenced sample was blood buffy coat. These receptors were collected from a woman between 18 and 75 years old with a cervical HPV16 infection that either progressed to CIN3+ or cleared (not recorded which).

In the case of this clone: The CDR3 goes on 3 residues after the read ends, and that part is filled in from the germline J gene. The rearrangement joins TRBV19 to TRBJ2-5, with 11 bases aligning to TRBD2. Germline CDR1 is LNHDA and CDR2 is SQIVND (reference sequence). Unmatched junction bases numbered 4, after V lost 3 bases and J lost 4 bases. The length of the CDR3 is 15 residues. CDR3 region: CASSIASGRLETQYF. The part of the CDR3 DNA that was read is TGTGCCAGTAGTATTGCTAGCGGGAGGCTAGAGACC.

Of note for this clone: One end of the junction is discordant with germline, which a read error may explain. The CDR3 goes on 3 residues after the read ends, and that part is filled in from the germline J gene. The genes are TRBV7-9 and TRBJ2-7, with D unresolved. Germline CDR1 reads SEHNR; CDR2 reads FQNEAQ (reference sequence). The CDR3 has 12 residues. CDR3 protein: CSSRLVASEQYF. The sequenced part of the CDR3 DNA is TGTTCCAGCAGGTTAGTGGCATCCGAG. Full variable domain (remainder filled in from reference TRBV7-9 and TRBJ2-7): DTGVSQNPRHKITKRGQNVTFRCDPISEHNRLYWYRQTLGQGPEFLTYFQNEAQLEKSRLLSDRFSAERPKGSFSTLEIQRTEQGDSAMYLCSSRLVASEQYFGPGTRLTVT.

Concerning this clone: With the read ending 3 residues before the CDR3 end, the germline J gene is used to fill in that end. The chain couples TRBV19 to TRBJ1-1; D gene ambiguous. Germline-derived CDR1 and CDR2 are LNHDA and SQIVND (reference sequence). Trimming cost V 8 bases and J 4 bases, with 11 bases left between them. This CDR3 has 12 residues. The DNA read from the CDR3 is TGTGCCAGTTCGATCAGAAGCACTGAA. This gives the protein CASSIRSTE. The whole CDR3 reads CASSIRSTEAFF.

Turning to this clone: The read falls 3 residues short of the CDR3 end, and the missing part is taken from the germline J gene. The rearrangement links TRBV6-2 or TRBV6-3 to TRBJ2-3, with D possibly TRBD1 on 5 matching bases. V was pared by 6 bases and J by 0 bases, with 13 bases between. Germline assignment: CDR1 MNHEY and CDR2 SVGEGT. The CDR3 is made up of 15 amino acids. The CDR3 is CASSRLGLSTDTQYF. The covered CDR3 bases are TGTGCCAGCAGCAGGCTGGGGCTAAGCACAGATACG.

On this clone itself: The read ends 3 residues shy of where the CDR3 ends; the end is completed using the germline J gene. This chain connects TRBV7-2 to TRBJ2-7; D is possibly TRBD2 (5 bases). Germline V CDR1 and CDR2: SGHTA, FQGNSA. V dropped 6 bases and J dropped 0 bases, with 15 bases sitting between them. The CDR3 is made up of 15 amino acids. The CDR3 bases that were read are TGTGCCAGCAGACCTGGACTCACCAACTCCTACGAG. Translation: CASRPGLTNSYE. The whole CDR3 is CASRPGLTNSYEQYF.

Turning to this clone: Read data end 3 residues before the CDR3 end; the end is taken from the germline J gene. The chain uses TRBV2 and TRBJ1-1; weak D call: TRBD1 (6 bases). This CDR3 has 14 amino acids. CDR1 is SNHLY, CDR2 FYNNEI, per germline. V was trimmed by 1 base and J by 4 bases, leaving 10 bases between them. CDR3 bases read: TGTGCCAGCAGTGAAGAGGGAGGGGGCACTGAA. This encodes CASSEEGGGTE. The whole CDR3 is CASSEEGGGTEAFF.

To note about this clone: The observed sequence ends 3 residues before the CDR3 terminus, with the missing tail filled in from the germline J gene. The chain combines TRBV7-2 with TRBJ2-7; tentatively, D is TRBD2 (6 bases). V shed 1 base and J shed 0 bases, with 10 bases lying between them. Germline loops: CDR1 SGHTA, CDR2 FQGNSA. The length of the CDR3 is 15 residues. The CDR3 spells CASSLVGGDSYEQYF. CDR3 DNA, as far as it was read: TGTGCCAGCAGCTTAGTTGGCGGGGACTCCTACGAG.

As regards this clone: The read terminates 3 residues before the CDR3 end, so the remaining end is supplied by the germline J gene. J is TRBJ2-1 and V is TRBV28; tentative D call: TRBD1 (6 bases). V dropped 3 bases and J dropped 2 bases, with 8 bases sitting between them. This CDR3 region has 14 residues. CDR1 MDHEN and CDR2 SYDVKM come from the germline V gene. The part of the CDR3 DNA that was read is TGTGCCAGCAGTTTGAGGGGGACCTACAATGAG. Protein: CASSLRGTYNE. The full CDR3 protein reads CASSLRGTYNEQFF.

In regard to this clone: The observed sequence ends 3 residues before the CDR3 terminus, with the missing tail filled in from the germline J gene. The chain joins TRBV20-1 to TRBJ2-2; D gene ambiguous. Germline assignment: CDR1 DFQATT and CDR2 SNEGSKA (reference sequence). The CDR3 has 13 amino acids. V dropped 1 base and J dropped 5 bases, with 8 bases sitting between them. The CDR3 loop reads CSARVVLTGELFF. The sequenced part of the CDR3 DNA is TGCAGTGCTAGAGTGGTACTGACCGGGGAG.

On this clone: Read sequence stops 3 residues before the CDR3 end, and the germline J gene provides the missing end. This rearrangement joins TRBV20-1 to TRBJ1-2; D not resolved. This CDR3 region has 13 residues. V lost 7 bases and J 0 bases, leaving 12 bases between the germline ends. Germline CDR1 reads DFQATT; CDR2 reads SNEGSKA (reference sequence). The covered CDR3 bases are TGCAGTGTTCCAGCGAAATCTAACTATGGC. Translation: CSVPAKSNYG. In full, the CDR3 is CSVPAKSNYGYTF.

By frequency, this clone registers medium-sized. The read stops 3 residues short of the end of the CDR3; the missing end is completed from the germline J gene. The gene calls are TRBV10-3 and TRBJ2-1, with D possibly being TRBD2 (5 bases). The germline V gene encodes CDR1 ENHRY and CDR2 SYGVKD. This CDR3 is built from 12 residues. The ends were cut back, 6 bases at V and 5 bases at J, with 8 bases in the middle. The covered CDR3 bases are TGTGCCATCAGCAGAGCGGACAATGAG. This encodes CAISRADNE. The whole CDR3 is CAISRADNEQFF.

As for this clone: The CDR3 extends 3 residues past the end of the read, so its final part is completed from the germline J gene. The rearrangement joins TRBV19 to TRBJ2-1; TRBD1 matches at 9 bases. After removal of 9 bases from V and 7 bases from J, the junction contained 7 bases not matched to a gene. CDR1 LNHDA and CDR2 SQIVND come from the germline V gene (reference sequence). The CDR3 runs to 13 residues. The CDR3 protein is CASSLTGGNEQFF. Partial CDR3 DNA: TGTGCCAGCTCCTTGACAGGGGGAAATGAG.

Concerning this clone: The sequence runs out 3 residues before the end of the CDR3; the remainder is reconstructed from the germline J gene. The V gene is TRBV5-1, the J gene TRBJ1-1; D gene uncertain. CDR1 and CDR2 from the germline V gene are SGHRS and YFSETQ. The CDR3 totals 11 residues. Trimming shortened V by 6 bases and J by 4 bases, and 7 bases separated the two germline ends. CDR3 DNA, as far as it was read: TGCGCCAGCACCCAGGTCACTGAA. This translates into CASTQVTE. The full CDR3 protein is CASTQVTEAFF.

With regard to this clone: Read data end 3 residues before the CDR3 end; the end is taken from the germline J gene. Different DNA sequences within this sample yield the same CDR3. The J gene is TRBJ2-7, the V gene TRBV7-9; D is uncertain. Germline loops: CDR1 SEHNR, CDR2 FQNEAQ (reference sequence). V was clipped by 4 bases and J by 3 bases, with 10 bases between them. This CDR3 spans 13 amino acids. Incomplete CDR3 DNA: TGTGCCAGCAGCTCCAGAGCGTACTACGAG. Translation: CASSSRAYYE. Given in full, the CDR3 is CASSSRAYYEQYF. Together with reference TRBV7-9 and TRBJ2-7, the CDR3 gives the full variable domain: DTGVSQNPRHKITKRGQNVTFRCDPISEHNRLYWYRQTLGQGPEFLTYFQNEAQLEKSRLLSDRFSAERPKGSFSTLEIQRTEQGDSAMYLCASSSRAYYEQYFGPGTRLTVT.

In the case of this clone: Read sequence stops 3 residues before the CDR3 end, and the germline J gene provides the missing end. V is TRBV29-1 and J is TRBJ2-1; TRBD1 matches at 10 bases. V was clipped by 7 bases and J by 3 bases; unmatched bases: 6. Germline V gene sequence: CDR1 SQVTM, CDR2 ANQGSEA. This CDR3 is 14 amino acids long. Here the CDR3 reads CSGLDRGHYNEQFF. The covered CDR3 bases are TGCAGCGGCCTCGACAGGGGGCACTACAATGAG.

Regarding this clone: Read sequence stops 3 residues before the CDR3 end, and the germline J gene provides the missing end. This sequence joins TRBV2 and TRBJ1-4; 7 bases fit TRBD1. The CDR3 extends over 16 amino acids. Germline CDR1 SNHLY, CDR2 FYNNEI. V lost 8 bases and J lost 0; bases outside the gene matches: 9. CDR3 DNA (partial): TGTGCCAGCTCGAATCAGGGGGAGGCAACTAATGAAAAA. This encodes CASSNQGEATNEK. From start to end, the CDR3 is CASSNQGEATNEKLFF.